This T cell receptor (beta chain) was identified in a study of T cell repertoires in cytomegalovirus infection. In the study overall: As its CMV epitopes, the study selected recently identified HLA-C-restricted and well-studied HLA-B-restricted targets. Indicated by public TCR beta signatures were CMV infection and matching HLA type.

A remark on this clonotype: Its antigen is unidentified.

Whole-study results and caveats: It was HLA-C-restricted CMV-specific TCR beta clonotypes that dominated the response ex vivo. CMV carriers with the relevant HLA were identified by cumulative public TCR beta family frequency.

TCRdb re-analysed the reads in MiXCR, keeping a single row per CDR3 protein. This sample has roughly 120,000 distinct CDR3 sequences, with about 28% found just once. In germline, CDR1 is SGHNT, CDR2 YYREEE (reference sequence). This CDR3 comprises 14 residues. Trimming took 0 bases from V and 9 from J, leaving 10 bases between them. This receptor was taken from a human donor in good health (CMV status not recorded). Some clones in this sample may be carry-over from other donors' samples. The specimen comprised CD8+ T cells from cultured PBMCs, sampled from culture after CMV antigen stimulation. The chain recombines TRBV5-4 with TRBJ1-6; D unresolved. This CDR3 is CASSLETLGSPLHF. The CDR3 DNA reads TGTGCCAGCAGCTTGGAAACCCTGGGTTCACCCCTCCACTTT.